The clone carrying this T cell receptor beta chain came up once. These data come from a study of blood T cell repertoires in COVID-19. Methods used by the authors: Scientists estimated how many nucleated cells there were by amplifying reference gene primers. Clones were sequenced by immunoSEQ multiplex PCR, and TCRdb holds only the in-frame ones, with some missing. The V and J calls and clone size are taken from that table; D and trimming were inferred from the DNA. Of tens of thousands of clones listed, roughly 79% are singletons. The ends were cut back, 5 bases at V and 7 bases at J, with 9 bases in the middle. The germline V gene encodes CDR1 SGHVS and CDR2 FNYEAQ. The CDR3 has 11 amino acids.

The chain combines TRBV7-6 with TRBJ2-7; a possible D gene is TRBD2 (5 bases). Sequencing was carried out using peripheral blood. The clonotype was recovered from an older woman with acute or convalescent COVID-19. In DNA, the CDR3 is TGTGCCAGCAGCAGTAAGCGGGAGCAGTACTTC. As protein: CASSSKREQYF. Using reference TRBV7-6 and TRBJ2-7 for the parts outside the CDR3, the full variable domain is GAGVSQSPRYKVTKRGQDVALRCDPISGHVSLYWYRQALGQGPEFLTYFNYEAQQDKSGLPNDRFSAERPEGSISTLTIQRTEQRDSAMYRCASSSKREQYFGPGTRLTVT.